The 27 T cell receptor beta chains below come from one sample, sequenced in a study of CD8+CD57+ T cells in acquired aplastic anemia (dated by TCRdb to 2017 to 2018). Expansion of CD8+CD57+ cells had been shown by flow cytometry in the patients chosen for sequencing. The sample was run on an Illumina HiSeq 2000. Genomic DNA served as template for TCR beta VDJ combination and CDR3 sequence profiling. Using fastp at Q25 and MiXCR, TCRdb reprocessed the public reads and kept productive beta chains. One record per CDR3 amino acid sequence lists the most common genes and DNA. The sample data list some 92,000 distinct CDR3 sequences, and roughly two thirds of these were observed just once. In total, the top ten clones hold around three fifths of the sample. The sequenced sample was sorted CD4+, CD8+, or CD8+CD57+ T cells (not recorded which) from PBMCs. All receptors come from a human donor with aplastic anemia.

In nucleotides, the CDR3 is TGCAGTGCTTTGACTAGCGGGAGGGCCGGAGAGCAGTTCTTC. Amino acids: CSALTSGRAGEQFF. The V gene is TRBV20-1, the J gene TRBJ2-1; 14 bases align to TRBD2. This CDR3 has 14 amino acids. Per the germline V gene, CDR1 is DFQATT and CDR2 is SNEGSKA (reference sequence). The trim removed 5 bases at V and 10 bases at J, leaving 7 bases unmatched.

The gene calls are TRBV24-1 and TRBJ1-5; TRBD1 agrees at 7 bases. J was trimmed by 9 bases and V by 3 bases; bases with no gene match: 4. The CDR3 extends over 13 amino acids. CDR1 and CDR2 (germline): KGHDR, SFDVKD. The CDR3 coding sequence is TGTGCCACCAGTGATGGGACAGCCGGGCCCCAGCATTTT. Translation: CATSDGTAGPQHF.

The chain combines TRBV20-1 with TRBJ1-2, with TRBD1 matching over 7 bases. J lost 5 bases, V lost 3 bases, and 12 bases had no gene match. Germline CDR1 reads DFQATT; CDR2 reads SNEGSKA (reference sequence). There are 15 residues in the CDR3. CDR3 nucleotide sequence: TGCAGTGCTAGGGCGGAACAGGGGAAAGGATATGGCTACACCTTC. The encoded protein is CSARAEQGKGYGYTF.

The sample holds a few counts of this clonotype. The chain uses TRBV20-1 and TRBJ1-1, with D unresolved. The CDR3 totals 11 residues. V shed 3 bases and J shed 2 bases, with 4 bases lying between them. The germline V gene encodes CDR1 DFQATT and CDR2 SNEGSKA (reference sequence). The CDR3 DNA sequence: TGCAGTGCTAGGGACAACACTGAAGCTTTCTTT. Its translation: CSARDNTEAFF.

This clonotype was seen only a few times. J is TRBJ1-1 and V is TRBV10-3; TRBD1 might be the D (6 bases). The V end lost 3 bases, the J end lost 4 bases, and 15 bases lay between the germline ends. Germline V lookup: CDR1 ENHRY, CDR2 SYGVKD. The CDR3 totals 15 residues. The CDR3 DNA sequence: TGTGCCATCAGTGAAAGGGGCAGGGACATCACTGAAGCTTTCTTT. Its translation is CAISERGRDITEAFF.

J is TRBJ2-7 and V is TRBV29-1, with 12 bases fitting TRBD1. There are 14 residues in the CDR3. CDR1 and CDR2 from the germline V gene are SQVTM and ANQGSEA. Germline trimming cut 6 bases from V and 7 bases from J; bases unmatched to any gene: 10. The CDR3 loop is CSVDPGQGAGEQYF. Written as DNA, the CDR3 is TGCAGCGTCGACCCGGGACAGGGGGCTGGAGAGCAGTACTTC.

This chain joins TRBV7-7 and TRBJ2-3, with D maybe TRBD1 (5 bases). This CDR3 region has 16 residues. Trimming left V 1 base short and J 6 bases short, with 17 bases between. Germline values: CDR1 SSHAT, CDR2 FNYEAQ (reference sequence). The chain's CDR3 is CASSLGSQGSADTQYF. CDR3 coding DNA: TGTGCCAGCAGCTTAGGTTCGCAGGGCTCAGCGGATACGCAGTATTTT.

The J gene is TRBJ2-1, the V gene TRBV19; perhaps TRBD2 as D (6 bases). Trimming shortened V by 3 bases and J by 5 bases, and 17 bases separated the two germline ends. This CDR3 is 16 amino acids long. CDR1 is LNHDA and CDR2 is SQIVND in the germline V gene (reference sequence). CDR3 protein: CASSMAEGRGNNEQFF. As DNA, the CDR3 is TGTGCCAGTAGTATGGCAGAAGGGCGGGGCAACAATGAGCAGTTCTTC.

J is TRBJ2-2 and V is TRBV11-1; 8 positions agree with TRBD1. The CDR3 has 16 residues. Trimming took 5 bases from V and 3 from J; bases not matched to a gene: 8. The germline V gene encodes CDR1 SGHAT and CDR2 FQDESV (reference sequence). The CDR3 loop is CASSDGQGRDTGELFF. Written as DNA, the CDR3 is TGTGCCAGCAGCGATGGACAGGGACGCGACACCGGGGAGCTGTTTTTT.

The V and J genes are TRBV29-1 and TRBJ2-3, with TRBD2 matching 13 bases. CDR1 and CDR2 (germline): SQVTM, ANQGSEA. The J segment lost 0 bases and the V segment lost 6 bases, leaving 3 bases of the junction unmatched. CDR3 length: 15 residues. The CDR3 region is CSVGLAGASTDTQYF. In DNA, the CDR3 is TGCAGCGTCGGACTAGCGGGGGCCAGCACAGATACGCAGTATTTT.

In this sample, this clonotype turned up once. The rearrangement links TRBV20-1 to TRBJ2-7; D gene uncertain. The CDR3 is 12 residues long. Trimming left V 0 bases short and J 1 base short, with 4 bases between. Per germline, CDR1 DFQATT and CDR2 SNEGSKA (reference sequence). The CDR3 DNA follows: TGCAGTGCTAGAGAGCTGTCCTACGAGCAGTACTTC. It codes for CSARELSYEQYF.

This chain uses TRBV2 with TRBJ2-5, with 13 bases aligning to TRBD2. This CDR3 comprises 13 residues. The germline V gene encodes CDR1 SNHLY and CDR2 FYNNEI. The V segment lost 6 bases and the J segment 13 bases; nucleotides outside the gene matches: 8. CDR3 nucleotide sequence: TGTGCCAGCAGGTCAAGACTAGCGGGAGGACCGTACTTC. Translated: CASRSRLAGGPYF. The whole variable domain, filled in from reference TRBV2 and TRBJ2-5, reads EPEVTQTPSHQVTQMGQEVILRCVPISNHLYFYWYRQILGQKVEFLVSFYNNEISEKSEIFDDQFSVERPDGSNFTLKIRSTKLEDSAMYFCASRSRLAGGPYFGPGTRLLVL.

The CDR3 loop is CSAIGTSGSYEQYF. The CDR3 DNA reads TGCAGTGCGATTGGGACTAGCGGCTCCTACGAGCAGTACTTC. The chain is built from TRBV20-1 and TRBJ2-7, with TRBD2 matching over 11 bases. Germline CDR1 is DFQATT and CDR2 is SNEGSKA (reference sequence). CDR3 size: 14 residues. V trimming: 6 bases; J trimming: 0 bases; junction bases outside the gene matches: 4.

The chain employs TRBV9 and TRBJ2-3; D is unresolved. V was shortened by 2 bases and J by 3 bases, with 4 bases between the two germline ends. The CDR3 consists of 12 residues. Germline CDR1 reads SGDLS; CDR2 reads YYNGEE. DNA of the CDR3: TGTGCCAGCAGCGTGAGAACAGATACGCAGTATTTT. As protein: CASSVRTDTQYF.

As to this clonotype: At one end the junction does not follow the germline gene, possibly because of a read error. V and J are TRBV29-1 and TRBJ2-5; the D gene is possibly TRBD2 (5 bases). The CDR3 consists of 12 residues. The germline V gene has CDR1 SQVTM and CDR2 ANQGSEA. CDR3: CSVERGLEAQYF. The CDR3 DNA reads as TGCAGCGTTGAGAGAGGGCTAGAGGCCCAGTACTTC.

V gene TRBV5-4 combines with J gene TRBJ2-7, with TRBD2 identical over 8 bases. J gave up 0 bases and V 2 bases, and 10 bases lay outside the gene matches. Germline CDR1 SGHNT, CDR2 YYREEE (reference sequence). The length of the CDR3 is 17 residues. The CDR3 here is CASSLVDGGVSSYEQYF. The CDR3 DNA reads as TGTGCCAGCAGCTTAGTCGACGGGGGGGTGAGCTCCTACGAGCAGTACTTC.

This clonotype was seen many times. The V gene is TRBV19, the J gene TRBJ2-1; D is perhaps TRBD1 or TRBD2 (6 bases each). This CDR3 region has 16 residues. Deletions cut 5 bases from V and 4 bases from J, with 18 bases between. Germline-derived CDR1 and CDR2 are LNHDA and SQIVND (reference sequence). CDR3 loop: CASSPRGNREYNEQFF. Written as DNA, the CDR3 is TGTGCCAGTAGTCCCCGGGGGAACAGGGAGTACAATGAGCAGTTCTTC.

The gene calls are TRBV15 and TRBJ2-2; D gene unclear. Germline loops: CDR1 LNHNV, CDR2 YYDKDF (reference sequence). V lost 0 bases and J lost 7, with 6 bases in between. The CDR3 totals 13 residues. For the CDR3, the DNA is TGTGCCACCAGCAGAGATCTCGGCGGGGAGCTGTTTTTT. As protein: CATSRDLGGELFF.

This clonotype has more than one count but fewer than ten. This sequence joins TRBV15 and TRBJ2-2; D may be TRBD2 (6 bases). The CDR3 is 15 amino acids. From germline, CDR1 is LNHNV and CDR2 YYDKDF (reference sequence). V lost 3 bases and J lost 3, with 11 bases in between. CDR3: CATSSREKDTGELFF. The DNA for the CDR3 is TGTGCCACCAGCAGCCGGGAGAAGGACACCGGGGAGCTGTTTTTT.

V usage is TRBV20-1 and J usage is TRBJ1-2, with 7 bases matching TRBD1. Unmatched junction bases numbered 9, after V lost 5 bases and J lost 3 bases. Germline V gene sequence: CDR1 DFQATT, CDR2 SNEGSKA (reference sequence). The CDR3 loop spans 14 amino acids. The CDR3, as DNA: TGCAGTGCTCCCCGACAGGGCGAAGACTATGGCTACACCTTC. Translating it yields CSAPRQGEDYGYTF.

This chain connects TRBV9 to TRBJ2-7; D is possibly TRBD1 (5 bases). The length of the CDR3 is 16 residues. V was shortened by 3 bases and J by 0 bases, with 16 bases between the two germline ends. CDR1 is SGDLS, CDR2 YYNGEE, per germline. The CDR3 is CASSDSTGDSSYEQYF. CDR3 sequence (DNA): TGTGCCAGCAGCGATAGTACAGGTGATAGCTCCTACGAGCAGTACTTC. The complete variable domain, with remaining parts taken from reference TRBV9 and TRBJ2-7, reads DSGVTQTPKHLITATGQRVTLRCSPRSGDLSVYWYQQSLDQGLQFLIQYYNGEERAKGNILERFSAQQFPDLHSELNLSSLELGDSALYFCASSDSTGDSSYEQYFGPGTRLTVT.

The J gene is TRBJ2-3, the V gene TRBV7-3; D possibly corresponds to TRBD2 (6 bases). The CDR3 has 15 amino acids. CDR1 and CDR2 from the germline V gene are SGHTA and FQGTGA. Trimming took off 5 bases at V and 4 bases at J, with 16 bases between the two ends. The DNA for the CDR3 is TGTGCCAGCAGCCCACTAGGAGGGCCGGCAGATACGCAGTATTTT. This translates into CASSPLGGPADTQYF.

CDR3: CSASWAEGRGGETQYF. CDR3 sequence (DNA): TGCAGTGCTAGTTGGGCAGAGGGGCGCGGGGGAGAGACCCAGTACTTC. The rearrangement joins TRBV20-1 to TRBJ2-5; 7 nucleotides match TRBD2. This CDR3 contains 16 residues. The germline V gene encodes CDR1 DFQATT and CDR2 SNEGSKA (reference sequence). The V gene end was trimmed by 3 bases and the J gene end by 4 bases; junction bases not matched to a gene: 14.

The chain recombines TRBV10-2 with TRBJ1-1; TRBD1 matches at 8 bases. The CDR3 length is 17 residues. With 3 bases clipped from V and 1 base from J, the junction kept 10 bases outside the gene matches. The germline gives CDR1 WSHSY, CDR2 SAAADI. The CDR3 reads CASSERTGIGGNTEAFF. The CDR3 nucleotides are TGCGCCAGCAGTGAAAGGACAGGGATTGGGGGGAACACTGAAGCTTTCTTT.

The chain joins TRBV10-3 to TRBJ2-5; 8 bases map to TRBD1. Germline CDR1 and CDR2: ENHRY and SYGVKD. Trimming removed 10 bases from V and 4 bases from J; junction bases left unmatched: 5. The CDR3 length is 12 residues. In DNA, the CDR3 is TGTGCCAGTGGACAGGGTGGAGAGACCCAGTACTTC. It translates to CASGQGGETQYF.

This clonotype came up a few times. The chain recombines TRBV5-5 with TRBJ1-1; D uncertain. This CDR3 is built from 14 residues. Trimming shortened V by 1 base and J by 6 bases, and 13 bases separated the two germline ends. Germline V gene data show CDR1 as SGHKS and CDR2 as YYEKEE (reference sequence). CDR3 residues: CASSLIAERPEAFF. The CDR3 DNA reads as TGTGCCAGCAGCTTGATCGCTGAACGACCTGAAGCTTTCTTT.

The sample holds one count of this clonotype. This chain uses TRBV20-1 with TRBJ2-5, with TRBD2 identical over 9 bases. The CDR3 contains 16 residues. Trimming at V came to 3 bases and at J to 4 bases, leaving 12 bases not matched to a gene. CDR1 and CDR2 (germline): DFQATT, SNEGSKA (reference sequence). The DNA of the CDR3 is TGCAGTGCTAGGAAATTAGCGGGAGATCTCTCAGAGACCCAGTACTTC. It codes for CSARKLAGDLSETQYF.